This T cell receptor beta chain came from a study of blood T cell repertoires in COVID-19. Study details: The United States, Italy and Spain provided the acute and convalescent COVID-19 samples.

Trimming took 5 bases from V and 2 from J; bases not matched to a gene: 9. The CDR3 runs 16 residues. Germline assignment: CDR1 SGHTA and CDR2 FQGNSA. In the original analysis: Researchers report that nucleated cell counts were estimated from reference gene primer amplification. Sequencing used immunoSEQ multiplex PCR; TCRdb keeps in-frame clones, though not all of them. Clone size and V and J calls were adopted from that table, with D and trimming inferred from the DNA. The sample holds 85,000 to 120,000 clones, more than 75% seen once. The sample consisted of peripheral blood. This receptor was identified in a man between 60 and 70 years old with active or convalescent COVID-19. The V and J genes are TRBV7-2 and TRBJ2-3, with 8 positions matching TRBD1. The CDR3 protein is CASSAGTGIFTDTQYF. CDR3 DNA: TGTGCCAGCAGCGCAGGGACAGGCATATTCACAGATACGCAGTATTTT.